The 27 T cell receptor beta chains below were found in one sample sequenced in a study of Graves' ophthalmopathy and Graves' hyperthyroidism. Amplifying from RNA transcripts, the study obtained TCR beta CDR3 regions. A first-round RT-PCR used HTBI primers, followed by a second-round multiplex PCR. TCRdb re-derived calls from the multiplex PCR reads in MiXCR, one entry per CDR3 protein. The table records about 740,000 distinct CDR3 sequences, about 44% of them present only once. Sequencing was done on a sample of peripheral blood. These receptor sequences come from an adult man with Graves' ophthalmopathy.

This clonotype has a count of ten or more. The chain is built from TRBV7-9 and TRBJ1-2, with 7 bases fitting TRBD1. There are 13 residues in the CDR3. Germline V gene data show CDR1 as SEHNR and CDR2 as FQNEAQ (reference sequence). Losses at the gene ends were 1 base for V and 6 bases for J; bases not matched to a gene: 2. In DNA, the CDR3 is TGTGCCAGCAGCTTAGGAGGGGGCGATGGCTACACCTTC. Translated, it gives CASSLGGGDGYTF.

The chain employs TRBV20-1 and TRBJ1-2, with D possibly matching TRBD1 (5 bases). CDR3 length: 13 amino acids. V lost 6 bases and J 4 bases, leaving 15 bases between the germline ends. The germline CDR1 and CDR2 sequences are DFQATT and SNEGSKA (reference sequence). DNA for the CDR3: TGCAGTGCCACCACGGACACCTTCTATGGCTACACCTTC. Translated, it gives CSATTDTFYGYTF.

V usage is TRBV7-2 and J usage is TRBJ1-1, with 7 bases that match TRBD1. The trim removed 6 bases at V and 10 bases at J, leaving 5 bases unmatched. The length of the CDR3 is 11 residues. Germline V gives CDR1 SGHTA, CDR2 FQGNSA. The DNA for the CDR3 is TGTGCCAGCAGATCAGGGGGGGTAGCTTTCTTT. It specifies CASRSGGVAFF. The complete variable domain, with remaining parts taken from reference TRBV7-2 and TRBJ1-1, reads GAGVSQSPSNKVTEKGKDVELRCDPISGHTALYWYRQSLGQGLEFLIYFQGNSAPDKSGLPSDRFSAERTGGSVSTLTIQRTQQEDSAVYLCASRSGGVAFFGQGTRLTVV.

This clonotype was detected a few times. V and J are TRBV2 and TRBJ2-7; D is perhaps TRBD1 (6 bases). The CDR3 sequence is 13 residues long. V lost 10 bases and J 1 base, leaving 14 bases between the germline ends. The germline V gene has CDR1 SNHLY and CDR2 FYNNEI. The CDR3 loop reads CAIQTGLSYEQYF. CDR3 sequence (DNA): TGTGCCATCCAGACAGGACTTTCCTACGAGCAGTACTTC. Combining the CDR3 with reference TRBV2 and TRBJ2-7 gives the whole variable domain EPEVTQTPSHQVTQMGQEVILRCVPISNHLYFYWYRQILGQKVEFLVSFYNNEISEKSEIFDDQFSVERPDGSNFTLKIRSTKLEDSAMYFCAIQTGLSYEQYFGPGTRLTVT.

This clonotype was seen only a few times. Mismatch with germline at one junction end may stem from a read error. The chain joins TRBV10-3 to TRBJ2-6, with 7 bases matching TRBD1. The germline V gene has CDR1 ENHRY and CDR2 SYGVKD. The CDR3 is made up of 15 amino acids. Written as DNA, the CDR3 is TGTGCCAGCAGTTACCGACCTAGGACAGGTGTTATCCTGACTTTC. Protein sequence: CASSYRPRTGVILTF.

This clonotype was counted ten times or more. This rearrangement joins TRBV2 to TRBJ2-7; the D gene is possibly TRBD2 (6 bases). Germline-derived CDR1 and CDR2 are SNHLY and FYNNEI. CDR3 length: 13 residues. V was shortened by 5 bases and J by 3 bases, with 11 bases between the two germline ends. The CDR3 protein is CASSLRLGYEQYF. The CDR3 nucleotides read TGTGCCAGCAGTTTAAGACTAGGCTACGAGCAGTACTTC.

This chain connects TRBV29-1 to TRBJ1-2, with 7 bases lining up with TRBD1. CDR3 length: 14 amino acids. CDR1 SQVTM and CDR2 ANQGSEA come from the germline V gene. V gave up 6 bases and J gave up 5 bases; unmatched junction bases: 12. As DNA, the CDR3 is TGCAGCGTAGAGGATTCGGGACAGAGTTATGGCTACACCTTC. This encodes CSVEDSGQSYGYTF.

The chain has TRBV11-2 and TRBJ2-7, with D unclear. Per germline, CDR1 SGHAT and CDR2 FQNNGV. Between the trimmed V and J ends, which lost 5 bases and 1 base, there was a span of 12 bases. The CDR3 is 14 residues long. For the CDR3, the DNA is TGTGCCAGCAGCCCGACATTTTCGTCCTACGAGCAGTACTTC. As protein: CASSPTFSSYEQYF. Together with reference TRBV11-2 and TRBJ2-7, the CDR3 gives the full variable domain: EAGVAQSPRYKIIEKRQSVAFWCNPISGHATLYWYQQILGQGPKLLIQFQNNGVVDDSQLPKDRFSAERLKGVDSTLKIQPAKLEDSAVYLCASSPTFSSYEQYFGPGTRLTVT.

This clonotype was counted between two and nine times. This could be a read error, since a much larger clone is one nucleotide away. The rearrangement uses TRBV5-4 and TRBJ2-6; D uncertain. The CDR3 spans 12 residues. CDR1 SGHNT and CDR2 YYREEE come from the germline V gene (reference sequence). V gave up 3 bases and J gave up 4 bases, with 2 bases separating them. The CDR3 protein is CASSYGANVLTF. The CDR3 nucleotides are TGTGCCAGCAGCTACGGGGCCAACGTCCTGACTTTC.

This chain uses TRBV10-3 with TRBJ1-2; a possible D gene is TRBD1 (5 bases). Trimming removed 8 bases at V and 6 bases at J, with 22 bases between. This CDR3 is 15 amino acids long. Germline loops: CDR1 ENHRY, CDR2 SYGVKD. The CDR3 loop reads CAIGSGGKDRNGYTF. CDR3 bases: TGTGCCATCGGGTCGGGGGGAAAGGACCGGAATGGCTACACCTTC.

This clonotype occurred many times. V and J are TRBV9 and TRBJ1-6; possibly TRBD1 for D (5 bases). V dropped 0 bases and J dropped 7 bases, with 11 bases sitting between them. This CDR3 comprises 15 residues. The germline V gene encodes CDR1 SGDLS and CDR2 YYNGEE. Here the CDR3 reads CASSVGQGINSPLHF. The DNA of the CDR3 is TGTGCCAGCAGCGTAGGGCAGGGCATCAATTCACCCCTCCACTTT.

This clonotype was observed a few times. This chain uses TRBV29-1 with TRBJ1-2, with 7 positions matching TRBD1. From germline, CDR1 is SQVTM and CDR2 ANQGSEA. CDR3 length: 15 residues. Trimming at V came to 0 bases and at J to 7 bases, leaving 11 bases not matched to a gene. CDR3 in amino acids: CSVEEAQATGIGYTF. The CDR3 DNA reads TGCAGCGTTGAAGAGGCCCAGGCGACAGGGATTGGCTACACCTTC.

This clonotype was recorded at least ten times. The V call is TRBV7-2, the J call TRBJ1-2; possibly TRBD1 for D (5 bases). Germline assignment: CDR1 SGHTA and CDR2 FQGNSA. Trimming pared 0 bases from V and 5 bases from J, leaving 13 bases between. This CDR3 region has 15 residues. In DNA, the CDR3 is TGTGCCAGCAGCTTAGCGGTGGGACTTGGGTATGGCTACACCTTC. This gives the protein CASSLAVGLGYGYTF.

This clonotype was seen many times. The chain links TRBV20-1 to TRBJ1-1; D unclear. Between the trimmed V and J ends, which lost 4 bases and 6 bases, there was a span of 12 bases. This CDR3 contains 12 residues. Germline V gives CDR1 DFQATT, CDR2 SNEGSKA (reference sequence). The CDR3 region is CSATTGGAEAFF. The CDR3 region has the DNA TGCAGTGCTACAACGGGTGGGGCTGAAGCTTTCTTT.

J is TRBJ2-7 and V is TRBV7-2, with 8 nucleotides matching TRBD1. From germline, CDR1 is SGHTA and CDR2 FQGNSA. Germline trimming cut 3 bases from V and 0 bases from J; bases unmatched to any gene: 10. This CDR3 contains 17 residues. The CDR3 reads CASSFSGTGLSSYEQYF. Here the CDR3 DNA reads TGTGCCAGCAGCTTTTCCGGGACAGGTCTGAGCTCCTACGAGCAGTACTTC.

This clonotype was observed many times. Its ends do not fully match the called genes, so a read error is possible. The J gene is TRBJ1-5, the V gene TRBV24-1; the D is unclear. Germline V gene lookup returns CDR1 KGHDR and CDR2 SFDVKD. This CDR3 spans 13 amino acids. CDR3 bases: TGTGCCAGCAGTGAAGCGGAGCATCAGCCCCAGCATTTT. Translation: CASSEAEHQPQHF.

This clonotype showed up many times. V gene TRBV20-1 combines with J gene TRBJ1-2, with 10 bases aligning to TRBD1. Germline V gene lookup returns CDR1 DFQATT and CDR2 SNEGSKA (reference sequence). The CDR3 totals 11 residues. CDR3 nucleotide sequence: TGCGGGACAGGGGTGACCTATGGCTACACCTTC. Protein sequence: CGTGVTYGYTF.

The CDR3 region has the DNA TGTGCCAGCAGTGAAGCTTCCGGGACAGGGAACTATGGCTACACCTTC. The encoded protein is CASSEASGTGNYGYTF. The J gene is TRBJ1-2, the V gene TRBV2, with 9 bases matching TRBD1. Germline CDR1 reads SNHLY; CDR2 reads FYNNEI. There are 16 residues in the CDR3. The trim removed 0 bases at V and 2 bases at J, leaving 4 bases unmatched.

The sample holds a few counts of this clonotype. The J gene is TRBJ2-7, the V gene TRBV20-1; 8 nucleotides agree with TRBD1. Germline V gene lookup returns CDR1 DFQATT and CDR2 SNEGSKA (reference sequence). This CDR3 is built from 13 residues. Trimming cost V 1 base and J 3 bases; bases outside gene matches: 2. Here the CDR3 reads CSARGTGNYEQYF. CDR3 coding DNA: TGCAGTGCTAGAGGGACAGGGAACTACGAGCAGTACTTC.

V is TRBV7-9 and J is TRBJ2-1, with D uncertain. V lost 6 bases and J lost 0, with 12 bases in between. In germline, CDR1 is SEHNR, CDR2 FQNEAQ (reference sequence). This CDR3 has 15 residues. The chain's CDR3 is CASRRGRSSYNEQFF. The DNA of the CDR3 is TGTGCCAGCAGGAGAGGCAGGAGCTCCTACAATGAGCAGTTCTTC.

V and J are TRBV20-1 and TRBJ1-2; no clear D. Germline CDR1 is DFQATT and CDR2 is SNEGSKA (reference sequence). The V end was cut by 3 bases, the J end by 3 bases, with 14 bases between. The CDR3 loop spans 14 amino acids. The CDR3 DNA reads TGCAGTGCTAGGAGGACCCTGACGGACTATGGCTACACCTTC. Residues: CSARRTLTDYGYTF.

The chain combines TRBV9 with TRBJ1-2, with 10 bases matching TRBD1. V was clipped by 3 bases and J by 4 bases; unmatched bases: 6. The CDR3 totals 15 residues. Germline V CDR1 and CDR2: SGDLS, YYNGEE. CDR3 residues: CASSASGTGAYGYTF. The DNA of the CDR3 is TGTGCCAGCAGCGCGTCCGGGACAGGGGCCTATGGCTACACCTTC.

This clonotype was observed at least ten times. The V gene is TRBV9, the J gene TRBJ1-6; D remains unclear. The germline CDR1 and CDR2 sequences are SGDLS and YYNGEE. V lost 0 bases, J lost 0 bases, and 10 bases lay in between. There are 17 residues in the CDR3. The CDR3 reads CASSVDGKSSYNSPLHF. CDR3 coding DNA: TGTGCCAGCAGCGTAGACGGGAAGAGCTCCTATAATTCACCCCTCCACTTT.

This clonotype was seen many times. The rearrangement links TRBV5-1 to TRBJ2-5, with TRBD2 identical over 10 bases. The CDR3 contains 16 residues. The J segment lost 3 bases and the V segment lost 4 bases, leaving 9 bases of the junction unmatched. Germline V lookup: CDR1 SGHRS, CDR2 YFSETQ. The CDR3 is CASSPVGLAGEETQYF. The CDR3 DNA follows: TGCGCCAGCAGCCCCGTTGGTCTAGCGGGAGAAGAGACCCAGTACTTC.

The CDR3 region is CAWSINRETQYF. The CDR3 DNA reads as TGTGCCTGGAGCATAAATCGAGAGACCCAGTACTTC. The chain couples TRBV30 to TRBJ2-5; D call uncertain. CDR1 and CDR2 (germline): GTSNPN, SVGIG (reference sequence). The CDR3 spans 12 residues. The V gene lost 3 bases and the J gene lost 4 bases, with 9 bases spanning the gap.

Points on this clonotype: Lacking the conserved final phenylalanine or tryptophan, this CDR3 likely reflects a read error. The chain is built from TRBV29-1 and TRBJ1-6; D is perhaps TRBD1 (6 bases). This CDR3 region has 13 residues. V was clipped by 4 bases and J by 10 bases, with 14 bases between them. Per the germline V gene, CDR1 is SQVTM and CDR2 is ANQGSEA. The CDR3: CSVAEGGNSPLHL. CDR3 in DNA: TGCAGCGTTGCCGAGGGGGGGAACTCACCCCTCCACCTT.

The rearrangement links TRBV29-1 to TRBJ1-1; no clear D gene. From germline, CDR1 is SQVTM and CDR2 ANQGSEA. The V and J ends lost 8 bases and 0 bases respectively, with 16 bases between them. The CDR3 sequence is 14 residues long. The CDR3 here is CSSFSQALNTEAFF. In DNA, the CDR3 is TGCAGCAGTTTTAGTCAGGCGCTGAACACTGAAGCTTTCTTT.